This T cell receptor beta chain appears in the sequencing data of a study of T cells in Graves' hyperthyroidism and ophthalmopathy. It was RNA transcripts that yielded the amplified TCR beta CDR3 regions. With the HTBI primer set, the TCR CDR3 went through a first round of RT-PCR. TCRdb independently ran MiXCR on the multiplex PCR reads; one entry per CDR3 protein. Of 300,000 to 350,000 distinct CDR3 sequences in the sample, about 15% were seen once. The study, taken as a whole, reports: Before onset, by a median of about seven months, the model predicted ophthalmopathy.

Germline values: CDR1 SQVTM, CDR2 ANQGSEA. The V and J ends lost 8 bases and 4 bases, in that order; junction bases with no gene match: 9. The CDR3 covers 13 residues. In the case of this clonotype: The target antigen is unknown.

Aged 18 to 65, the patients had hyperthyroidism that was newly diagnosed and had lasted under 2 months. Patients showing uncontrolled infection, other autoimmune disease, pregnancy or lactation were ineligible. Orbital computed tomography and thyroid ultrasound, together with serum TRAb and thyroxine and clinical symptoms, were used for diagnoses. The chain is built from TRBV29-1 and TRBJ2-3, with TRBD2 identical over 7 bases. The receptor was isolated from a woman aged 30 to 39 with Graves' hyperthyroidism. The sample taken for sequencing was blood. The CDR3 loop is CSIEREGSDTQYF. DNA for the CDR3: TGCAGCATCGAGCGGGAAGGTTCAGATACGCAGTATTTT.